These 5 T cell receptor beta chains were sequenced from one sample in a study of blood T cell repertoires in COVID-19. Generated by immunoSEQ multiplex PCR, the TCRdb table keeps only in-frame clones and is missing some. Of more than 250,000 clones in the sample, 70% to 90% were seen once. Input material: PBMCs or T cells enriched from blood (not recorded which). These receptors were obtained from a woman aged 30 to 39 who had recovered from COVID-19.

The gene calls are TRBV7-3 and TRBJ2-2; D call uncertain. The germline CDR1 and CDR2 sequences are SGHTA and FQGTGA. Trimming shortened V by 5 bases and J by 4 bases, and 8 bases separated the two germline ends. This CDR3 contains 13 residues. The CDR3 DNA reads as TGTGCCAGCAGCCCCGTCGGCACCGGGGAGCTGTTTTTT. It encodes CASSPVGTGELFF.

This rearrangement joins TRBV7-9 to TRBJ2-2, with D perhaps TRBD2 (5 bases). The V gene's germline CDR1 is SEHNR and CDR2 FQNEAQ (reference sequence). V was cut by 10 bases and J by 6 bases, with 15 bases left in between. The CDR3 runs 13 residues. The chain's CDR3 is CATRRGLAGELFF. Here the CDR3 DNA reads TGTGCCACCCGGAGAGGGCTAGCCGGGGAGCTGTTTTTT.

The gene calls are TRBV12-3 or TRBV12-4 and TRBJ1-2; 9 nucleotides match TRBD1. V dropped 6 bases and J dropped 7; count of bases not matched to a gene: 6. The length of the CDR3 is 13 residues. The CDR3 nucleotides read TGTGCCAGCAGCCGGGACAGGGTTTTTGGCTACACCTTC. Translating gives CASSRDRVFGYTF.

This clone came up a few times. The J gene is TRBJ1-2, the V gene TRBV2; perhaps TRBD1 as D (6 bases). The CDR3 length is 14 residues. CDR1 is SNHLY and CDR2 is FYNNEI in the germline V gene. Trimming cost V 4 bases and J 8 bases, with 17 bases left between them. The CDR3 here is CASSVRQVEVGYTF. For the CDR3, the DNA is TGTGCCAGCAGTGTCAGACAGGTTGAAGTGGGCTACACCTTC.

The chain joins TRBV9 to TRBJ1-6; no reliable D call. Germline-derived CDR1 and CDR2 are SGDLS and YYNGEE. The V gene lost 3 bases and the J gene lost 5 bases, with 9 bases spanning the gap. The CDR3 has 14 residues. As DNA, the CDR3 is TGTGCCAGCAGCGCTGACACCGATAATTCACCCCTCCACTTT. As protein: CASSADTDNSPLHF.